The rows below give T cell receptor beta chains drawn from one sample of a study of blood T cell repertoires in COVID-19. Sequencing was performed with immunoSEQ multiplex PCR; in TCRdb, only in-frame clones are kept and a portion is missing. The sample holds about 210,000 clones, 88% seen once. Sequenced sample: peripheral blood. The source is a man aged 65 to 85 with acute or convalescent COVID-19. The CDR3 runs from the conserved cysteine through the conserved F or W. A D gene is named only where the DNA matches it firmly. Only part of the rows carry a size: once, few, many, or a class if the clone is expanded.

D gene	V gene	J gene	clone size	CDR3 protein	CDR3 DNA
TRBD2	TRBV12-5	TRBJ2-5	once	CASALGAGGIETQYF	TGTGCTAGTGCCCTAGGAGCGGGAGGGATAGAGACCCAGTACTTC
.	TRBV20-1	TRBJ1-1	.	CSARQVEAFF	TGCAGTGCTAGACAGGTAGAAGCTTTCTTT
.	TRBV18	TRBJ1-1	.	CASSPQGSMNTEAFF	TGTGCCAGCTCACCGCAGGGGTCCATGAACACTGAAGCTTTCTTT
.	TRBV3-1/TRBV3-2	TRBJ1-1	.	CASSQLGLGAFF	TGTGCCAGCAGCCAGCTGGGACTTGGAGCTTTCTTT
.	TRBV18	TRBJ2-3	.	CASSPLGKTSTDTQYF	TGTGCCAGCTCACCATTGGGCAAAACTAGCACAGATACGCAGTATTTT
TRBD2	TRBV7-3	TRBJ2-2	once	CASSSGGLAGEITGELFF	TGTGCCAGCAGCTCCGGAGGCCTAGCGGGAGAAATTACCGGGGAGCTGTTTTTT
.	TRBV14	TRBJ2-7	.	CASSHPFGGSGNEQYF	TGTGCCAGCAGCCATCCCTTTGGCGGGTCCGGCAACGAGCAGTACTTC
TRBD1	TRBV4-1	TRBJ2-2	.	CASSLDRANTGELFF	TGCGCCAGCAGCCTGGACAGGGCGAACACCGGGGAGCTGTTTTTT
TRBD1	TRBV5-1	TRBJ2-7	few	CASSTGDRGLEQYF	TGCGCCAGCAGCACCGGGGACAGGGGGCTCGAGCAGTACTTC
.	TRBV18	TRBJ2-2	.	CASSPDRFNTGELFF	TGTGCCAGCTCGCCTGACAGATTCAACACCGGGGAGCTGTTTTTT
TRBD1	TRBV27	TRBJ2-1	.	CASSFGTGNNEQFF	TGTGCCAGCAGTTTCGGGACAGGGAACAATGAGCAGTTCTTC
.	TRBV30	TRBJ1-1	few	CAWSVSGDEAFF	TGTGCCTGGAGTGTATCGGGGGATGAAGCTTTCTTT
TRBD2	TRBV28	TRBJ2-7	once	CASSLSGGGNEQYF	TGTGCCAGCAGTTTATCGGGGGGAGGGAACGAGCAGTACTTC
TRBD1	TRBV10-3	TRBJ1-5	.	CAISDDRGGGQPQHF	TGTGCCATCAGTGACGACAGGGGAGGAGGACAGCCCCAGCATTTT
TRBD2	TRBV5-5	TRBJ2-7	once	CASSLLAGASGEQYF	TGTGCCAGCAGCTTGCTAGCGGGAGCCTCCGGGGAGCAGTACTTC
.	TRBV27	TRBJ2-7	.	CASSLQRGYEQYF	TGTGCCAGCAGTCTACAACGAGGCTACGAGCAGTACTTC
TRBD2	TRBV11-2	TRBJ2-1	.	CASSFGGDEQFF	TGTGCCAGCAGCTTCGGGGGGGATGAGCAGTTCTTC
TRBD2	TRBV15	TRBJ2-5	once	CATSRPGLAQETQYF	TGTGCCACCAGCAGACCGGGACTAGCCCAAGAGACCCAGTACTTC
.	TRBV21-1	TRBJ2-7	.	CASSPTYEQYF	TGTGCCAGCAGCCCTACCTACGAGCAGTACTTC
.	TRBV7-9	TRBJ2-7	.	CASSRQGLPHGDEQYF	TGTGCCAGCAGCCGACAAGGACTCCCACATGGTGACGAGCAGTACTTC
.	TRBV20-1	TRBJ1-2	.	CSASKGPSGNGYTF	TGCAGTGCTAGTAAGGGACCAAGCGGGAATGGCTACACCTTC
.	TRBV10-3	TRBJ1-1	.	CAISERDSSKTEAFF	TGTGCCATCAGTGAACGTGACAGTAGCAAAACTGAAGCTTTCTTT
TRBD2	TRBV4-2	TRBJ2-5	.	CASSQDIKGLAGTQYF	TGTGCCAGCAGCCAAGATATCAAAGGTCTAGCGGGAACACAGTACTTC
TRBD1	TRBV19	TRBJ2-4	once	CASSIFQDRKNIQYF	TGTGCCAGTAGTATATTCCAGGACAGGAAAAACATTCAGTACTTC
TRBD1	TRBV3-1/TRBV3-2	TRBJ1-2	.	CASSPITGGHGYTF	TGTGCCAGCAGCCCCATAACAGGGGGCCATGGCTACACCTTC
.	TRBV5-8	TRBJ2-3	.	CASSLAVLRADTQYF	TGTGCCAGCAGCTTGGCCGTTTTGCGAGCAGATACGCAGTATTTT
TRBD2	TRBV10-3	TRBJ2-2	.	CAISEHEAGSNTGELFF	TGTGCCATCAGTGAACACGAAGCGGGGTCGAACACCGGGGAGCTGTTTTTT
.	TRBV11-3	TRBJ2-1	.	CASSFAGEGGYEQFF	TGTGCCAGCAGCTTCGCGGGGGAGGGGGGCTATGAGCAGTTCTTC